Below, one TCR beta chain is given with its context. What it recognizes is unknown. The record originates from a study of cytomegalovirus exposure and HLA in healthy donors. The germline gives CDR1 MNHNS, CDR2 SASEGT. With 7 bases clipped from V and 0 bases from J, the junction kept 6 bases outside the gene matches. The length of the CDR3 is 14 residues. PCR employed 60 Vbeta and 13 Jbeta primers. Using immunoSEQ multiplex PCR, the repertoire was profiled, and TCRdb retains in-frame clones only, with some absent. This table holds 110,000 or so clones, more than 75% found once. Findings and limits, study-wide: Equally common other TCR beta chains were less clonally expanded than HLA-associated ones, a later analysis found. A few CMV-associated chains proved CMV antigen-specific in vitro.

The sequence came from a woman aged 35 to 49 in good health and CMV-seropositive. The chain combines TRBV6-1 with TRBJ2-7; the match to TRBD1 covers 7 bases. Sequencing was performed on PBMCs. The DNA for the CDR3 is TGTGCCAGCACCCAAGGGACAGTCTCCTACGAGCAGTACTTC. Its protein is CASTQGTVSYEQYF.